The clone carrying this T cell receptor (beta chain) was picked up one time. Libraries were prepared by immunoSEQ multiplex PCR; TCRdb keeps only in-frame clonotypes and omits some of them. Among approximately 70,000 clones listed, approximately 88% were seen once. The data were obtained in a study of blood T cell repertoires in COVID-19. Study-level background: Acute and convalescent COVID-19 samples came from the United States, Italy and Spain.

CDR1 is SGHAT, CDR2 FQNNGV, per germline. CDR3 length: 18 residues. Trimming at V came to 2 bases and at J to 0 bases, leaving 7 bases not matched to a gene. Input material: peripheral blood. The sequence came from a man at least 80 years old with active or convalescent COVID-19. The genes are TRBV11-2 and TRBJ2-7; 13 bases are shared with TRBD2. As DNA, the CDR3 is TGTGCCAGCAGCTTAAATCCGGGACTAGCGGGGAACTCCTACGAGCAGTACTTC. As protein: CASSLNPGLAGNSYEQYF.